These 12 T cell receptor beta chains were sequenced from one sample in a study of blood T cell repertoires in COVID-19. Some clones are missing from TCRdb's copy, which holds only in-frame ones; the method was immunoSEQ multiplex PCR. The sample yields about 82,000 clones, about 80% seen once. The sample was peripheral blood. These receptors all stem from a woman in her thirties or forties with active or convalescent COVID-19.

CDR3 in DNA: TGTGCCAGCAGTTTCTCAGGGGCCACTGAAGCTTTCTTT. Protein product: CASSFSGATEAFF. This chain links TRBV27 with TRBJ1-1, with D possibly matching TRBD1 (6 bases). Deletions cut 3 bases from V and 4 bases from J, with 9 bases between. The CDR3 consists of 13 residues. CDR1 MNHEY and CDR2 SMNVEV come from the germline V gene (reference sequence).

The rearrangement uses TRBV5-1 and TRBJ2-1, with TRBD1 matching 8 bases. From germline, CDR1 is SGHRS and CDR2 YFSETQ. The CDR3 covers 15 residues. V was clipped by 1 base and J by 3 bases; unmatched bases: 3. This CDR3 is CASSLTGGHYNEQFF. The DNA of the CDR3 is TGCGCCAGCAGCTTGACAGGGGGACACTACAATGAGCAGTTCTTC.

The chain employs TRBV7-9 and TRBJ1-3; 10 bases match TRBD1. V lost 6 bases and J lost 4; bases outside the gene matches: 6. This CDR3 is 15 amino acids long. The germline CDR1 and CDR2 sequences are SEHNR and FQNEAQ (reference sequence). CDR3 amino acids: CASRGTGANGNTIYF. The CDR3 DNA follows: TGTGCCAGCAGGGGGACAGGGGCTAACGGAAACACCATATATTTT.

The chain has TRBV7-3 and TRBJ1-2, with 12 bases matching TRBD1. There are 15 residues in the CDR3. CDR1 and CDR2 from the germline V gene are SGHTA and FQGTGA. V dropped 5 bases and J dropped 7; count of bases not matched to a gene: 8. In nucleotides, the CDR3 is TGTGCCAGCAGCCCGATGGGGACAGGGGGCTGTGGCTACACCTTC. This codes for CASSPMGTGGCGYTF.

The chain is built from TRBV10-3 and TRBJ1-2; TRBD1 agrees at 12 bases. CDR1 ENHRY and CDR2 SYGVKD come from the germline V gene. V gave up 6 bases and J gave up 4 bases; unmatched junction bases: 9. The CDR3 sequence is 16 residues long. The CDR3 sequence is CAIRSRGDRGLYGYTF. Here the CDR3 DNA reads TGTGCCATCAGGAGCAGAGGGGACAGGGGGCTCTATGGCTACACCTTC.

This sequence joins TRBV29-1 and TRBJ1-1; 10 bases map to TRBD1. The CDR3 consists of 16 residues. After removal of 7 bases from V and 4 bases from J, the junction contained 15 bases not matched to a gene. Germline CDR1 and CDR2: SQVTM and ANQGSEA. This CDR3 reads CSASGTGAKGGTEAFF. The CDR3 nucleotides read TGCAGCGCCTCCGGGACAGGGGCCAAGGGGGGCACTGAAGCTTTCTTT.

This clone was found once. The chain is built from TRBV29-1 and TRBJ1-5; a weak D match, TRBD1 (5 bases). There are 12 residues in the CDR3. Germline CDR1 is SQVTM and CDR2 is ANQGSEA. Trimming pared 4 bases from V and 5 bases from J, leaving 9 bases between. The CDR3 DNA sequence: TGCAGCGTTGCAGGGTGGGATCAGCCCCAGCATTTT. Translation: CSVAGWDQPQHF.

The gene calls are TRBV28 and TRBJ1-5, with 7 nucleotides matching TRBD1. V lost 8 bases and J lost 2; bases outside the gene matches: 6. Per the germline V gene, CDR1 is MDHEN and CDR2 is SYDVKM. This CDR3 has 14 amino acids. In DNA form, the CDR3 reads TGTGCCAGCCACCGACAGGGTGGCAATCAGCCCCAGCATTTT. Translated, it gives CASHRQGGNQPQHF.

V usage is TRBV4-2 and J usage is TRBJ1-1, with D tentatively TRBD1 (5 bases). V dropped 0 bases and J dropped 5 bases, with 13 bases sitting between them. This CDR3 region has 15 residues. Per germline, CDR1 LGHNA and CDR2 YNFKEQ. The CDR3 sequence: CASSQDVSGRTEAFF. DNA of the CDR3: TGTGCCAGCAGCCAAGATGTATCAGGGAGGACTGAAGCTTTCTTT.

This sequence joins TRBV5-6 and TRBJ1-4, with 9 bases matching TRBD1. J lost 7 bases, V lost 0 bases, and 4 bases had no gene match. From germline, CDR1 is SGHDT and CDR2 YYEEEE. This CDR3 has 15 amino acids. CDR3 in DNA: TGTGCCAGCAGCTTGGTAACGGGACAGGGTGAAAAACTGTTTTTT. This codes for CASSLVTGQGEKLFF.

V and J are TRBV5-1 and TRBJ1-4; 7 bases align to TRBD1. CDR3 length: 15 residues. Germline loops: CDR1 SGHRS, CDR2 YFSETQ. V shed 0 bases, J shed 7 bases, and the junction held 6 bases outside the gene matches. The chain's CDR3 is CASSLDRGSLEKLFF. The CDR3 nucleotides read TGCGCCAGCAGCTTGGACAGGGGATCACTTGAAAAACTGTTTTTT. Complete variable domain (other parts from reference TRBV5-1 and TRBJ1-4): KAGVTQTPRYLIKTRGQQVTLSCSPISGHRSVSWYQQTPGQGLQFLFEYFSETQRNKGNFPGRFSGRQFSNSRSEMNVSTLELGDSALYLCASSLDRGSLEKLFFGSGTQLSVL.

The rearrangement joins TRBV5-5 to TRBJ2-5; TRBD1 aligns across 9 bases. The germline gives CDR1 SGHKS, CDR2 YYEKEE (reference sequence). The V and J ends lost 0 bases and 5 bases, in that order; junction bases with no gene match: 8. This CDR3 spans 16 amino acids. The CDR3 region is CASSLEGTGGGETQYF. The CDR3, as DNA: TGTGCCAGCAGCTTGGAGGGCACAGGGGGCGGGGAGACCCAGTACTTC.